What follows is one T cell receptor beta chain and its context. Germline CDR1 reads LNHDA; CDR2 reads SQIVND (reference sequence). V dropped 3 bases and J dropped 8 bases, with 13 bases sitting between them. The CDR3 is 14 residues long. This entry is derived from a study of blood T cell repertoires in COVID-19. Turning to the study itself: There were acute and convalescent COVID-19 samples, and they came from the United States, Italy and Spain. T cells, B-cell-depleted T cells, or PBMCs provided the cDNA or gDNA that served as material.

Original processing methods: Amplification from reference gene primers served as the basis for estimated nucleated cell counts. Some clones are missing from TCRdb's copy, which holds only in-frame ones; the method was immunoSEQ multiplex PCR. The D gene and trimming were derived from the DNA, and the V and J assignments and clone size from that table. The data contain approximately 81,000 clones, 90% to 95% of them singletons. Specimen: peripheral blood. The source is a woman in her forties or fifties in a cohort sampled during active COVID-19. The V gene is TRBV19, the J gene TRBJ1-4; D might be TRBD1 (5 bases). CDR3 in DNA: TGTGCCAGTAGTATCGGACAAGCAAGGGAAAAACTGTTTTTT. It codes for CASSIGQAREKLFF.